The 12 T cell receptor beta chains in this list originate from one sample, sequenced in a study of blood T cells in healthy people across ages. Alongside a J-beta primer mix, a sample-barcoded 5' primer served in a second PCR lasting roughly 7 to 11 cycles. From the 5' RACE reads, TCRdb called clonotypes with MiXCR, one entry per CDR3 protein. In the table there are about 760,000 distinct CDR3 sequences, 45% to 70% of which are singletons. The sequenced sample consisted of blood. The receptors were gathered from a man in his forties or fifties in good health.

This clonotype was seen a few times. V usage is TRBV7-3 and J usage is TRBJ2-1, with 10 nucleotides matching TRBD1. The CDR3 is 17 residues long. Germline loops: CDR1 SGHTA, CDR2 FQGTGA. Trimming took 3 bases from V and 2 from J; bases not matched to a gene: 7. In DNA, the CDR3 is TGTGCCAGCAGCTTGTATTCGGGACAGGGGACCTACAATGAGCAGTTCTTC. It encodes CASSLYSGQGTYNEQFF.

V gene TRBV3-1 combines with J gene TRBJ2-7; 8 bases line up with TRBD1. The V and J ends lost 5 bases and 6 bases, in that order; junction bases with no gene match: 12. The CDR3 contains 15 residues. From germline, CDR1 is LGHDT and CDR2 YNNKEL (reference sequence). In DNA, the CDR3 is TGTGCCAGCAGCTATCTACAGGGGGGAAGATCCGAGCAGTACTTC. Encoded protein: CASSYLQGGRSEQYF.

This clonotype was seen a few times. The gene calls are TRBV7-8 and TRBJ2-1, with D perhaps TRBD1 (6 bases). The germline V and J ends were trimmed by 2 bases and 12 bases, with 8 bases remaining between them. From germline, CDR1 is SGHVS and CDR2 FQNEAQ. This CDR3 spans 11 amino acids. The CDR3 DNA follows: TGTGCCAGCAGCTTAAAGACAGGGCAGTTCTTC. This codes for CASSLKTGQFF.

V gene TRBV20-1 combines with J gene TRBJ1-2; D remains ambiguous. The germline V gene has CDR1 DFQATT and CDR2 SNEGSKA (reference sequence). CDR3 size: 16 residues. Trimming cost V 2 bases and J 1 base, with 17 bases left between them. The CDR3 DNA sequence: TGCAGTGCTAGATCAAGGGCTGGGAAGGATAACTATGGCTACACCTTC. The encoded protein is CSARSRAGKDNYGYTF.

The CDR3 nucleotides are TGCAGTGCTAGAGGGGCGGTACGGGAGACCCAGTACTTC. Protein sequence: CSARGAVRETQYF. The genes are TRBV20-1 and TRBJ2-5; D unresolved. Germline V lookup: CDR1 DFQATT, CDR2 SNEGSKA (reference sequence). Deletions cut 1 base from V and 5 bases from J, with 11 bases between. The CDR3 is 13 residues long.

V is TRBV11-3 and J is TRBJ2-4, with 8 bases identical to TRBD2. The tail of the sequence fits TRBJ2-7 better, so the J call may be wrong. The CDR3 covers 16 residues. Germline V CDR1 and CDR2: SGHNT, YENEEA. Written as DNA, the CDR3 is TGTGCCAGCAGCTCATCCCCGGGACTAGGCCAAAACGAGCAGTACTTC. It yields the protein CASSSSPGLGQNEQYF.

This clonotype was seen a handful of times. The chain employs TRBV12-3 or TRBV12-4 and TRBJ2-7; D remains unclear. The CDR3 covers 13 residues. V lost 6 bases and J lost 0, with 9 bases in between. The CDR3 coding sequence is TGTGCCAGCAGAGCAGCGAGCTCCTACGAGCAGTACTTC. This encodes CASRAASSYEQYF.

This chain connects TRBV4-1 to TRBJ2-7; D possibly corresponds to TRBD1 (6 bases). Looked up from germline, CDR1 is MGHRA and CDR2 is YSYEKL. The CDR3 has 13 amino acids. The V gene lost 0 bases and the J gene lost 6 bases, with 9 bases spanning the gap. DNA of the CDR3: TGCGCCAGCAGCCAAGAACCAGGGGTCGAGCAGTACTTC. Protein: CASSQEPGVEQYF.

In DNA, the CDR3 is TGCAGCACTGGGGACACTGGGGCCAACGTCCTGACTTTC. Encoded protein: CSTGDTGANVLTF. V usage is TRBV29-1 and J usage is TRBJ2-6; TRBD1 is a possible D gene (6 bases). Germline CDR1 and CDR2: SQVTM and ANQGSEA. Trimming left V 8 bases short and J 2 bases short, with 10 bases between. This CDR3 contains 13 residues.

This sequence joins TRBV5-4 and TRBJ2-1, with a tentative D call TRBD2 (5 bases). Germline CDR1 is SGHNT and CDR2 is YYREEE (reference sequence). Trimming shortened V by 6 bases and J by 6 bases, and 16 bases separated the two germline ends. This CDR3 is 14 amino acids long. CDR3 bases: TGTGCCAGCAAGCCTAGCCTTACCGCCAATGAGCAGTTCTTC. Its translation is CASKPSLTANEQFF.

This chain links TRBV12-3 or TRBV12-4 with TRBJ2-4, with TRBD2 identical over 7 bases. The trim removed 6 bases at V and 5 bases at J, leaving 13 bases unmatched. The CDR3 spans 16 residues. In nucleotides, the CDR3 is TGTGCCAGCAGCTCCTCCGACGGACTAGGAGAAAACATTCAGTACTTC. Translating gives CASSSSDGLGENIQYF.

The V call is TRBV10-3, the J call TRBJ2-5; the D gene is possibly TRBD2 (6 bases). The germline V and J ends were trimmed by 3 bases and 5 bases, with 13 bases remaining between them. This CDR3 spans 14 amino acids. The germline V gene has CDR1 ENHRY and CDR2 SYGVKD. The CDR3 is CAISDRGGGETQYF. The CDR3 bases are TGTGCCATCAGTGATAGGGGAGGCGGGGAGACCCAGTACTTC.